The T cell receptor (beta chain) under discussion was sequenced for a study of cytomegalovirus exposure and HLA in healthy donors. PCR involved 60 Vbeta and 13 Jbeta primers. Under the authors' procedure: Later reanalysis found 70 million to 95 million unique TCR beta chains, 10 million to 14 million of them shared. The protocol was immunoSEQ multiplex PCR, while the TCRdb copy is restricted to in-frame clones and leaves out a portion. V and J calls and clone size are given by that table; D and trimming were obtained from the DNA. The sample carries approximately 220,000 clones, 83% recorded once. V was trimmed by 3 bases and J by 1 base, leaving 6 bases between them. The CDR3 has 13 amino acids. Per germline, CDR1 MNHEY and CDR2 SVGAGI.

The rearrangement joins TRBV6-5 to TRBJ1-1; no firm D call. The sample comprised PBMCs. This receptor was identified in a girl aged 5-17 years in good health and CMV-seronegative. The CDR3 sequence is CASSYTSNTEAFF. In nucleotides, the CDR3 is TGTGCCAGCAGTTATACTTCGAACACTGAAGCTTTCTTT.